This T cell receptor (beta chain) comes out of a study of cytomegalovirus exposure and HLA in healthy donors listed by TCRdb under 2017. The study in broad terms: A later analysis indicated that the roughly 130 validation repertoires were generated on the platform also employed for the approximately 700 repertoires of the first cohort. A separate validation cohort of roughly 130 different subjects was used in addition to the roughly 700-subject first cohort. The study was designed to test whether signatures of past pathogen exposure could be identified by cataloging public T cell receptors. To predict cytomegalovirus infection status, the study brought together high-throughput TCR immunosequencing, statistical association of individual TCRs with disease status, and machine learning. The paper's findings and limits, for the study overall: All 120 or so repertoires were used to score co-occurrence in the validation cohort in a later analysis, because that analysis had no HLA typing for the cohort. The authors suggested that the approach could potentially be extended to other disease states and immunological phenotypes. Of the cluster scores, roughly 95% were above 0 in a later analysis, which found that TCRs clustered in the first cohort also tended to co-occur in the 120 validation repertoires. In vitro tests confirmed that a few of the cytomegalovirus-associated TCR beta chains recognize cytomegalovirus antigens. Most TCR sequences were observed very rarely across donors, whereas some public TCRs were present in many individuals. In the study, some 180 TCR beta chains were listed as associated with cytomegalovirus. In both the original and validation cohorts, the classifier was reported to diagnose cytomegalovirus status with high specificity and sensitivity.

Compared with germline, V lacks 0 bases and J lacks 2 bases; bases without a gene match: 5. The germline V gene provides CDR1 SGDLS and CDR2 YYNGEE. The CDR3 goes from the cysteine to the phenylalanine over 15 residues. CDR3 DNA is the only sequence kept; it has 45 bases, read in frame from the first base. With respect to this clone: This clone's antigen is unknown. Base-call qualities are not available, and no considerably larger clone is one nucleotide away.

Preparation of the library involved the immunoSEQ multiplex PCR assay. For the original study's pipeline: A statistical classification framework was developed to diagnose cytomegalovirus status using the catalog of TCR beta chain sequences. TCRdb obtained this table from immuneACCESS and retained in-frame rearrangements with V and J assigned. These tables miss some clones; where compared with another copy, unresolved V genes account for less than half of the shortfall, and the remainder is unexplained. V and J calls and clone size are those listed in that table; D and trimming were worked out from the DNA. This sample lists fewer than 400,000 clones; around 86% were detected once. The ten largest clones represent around 0.8% of the sample. Donors formed part of the validation cohort, which comprised over a hundred subjects and was distinct from the first cohort of several hundred subjects.

The material sequenced was PBMCs. The chain joins TRBV9 to TRBJ2-7; TRBD1 fits 7 bases in the junction. The receptor's source is a woman between 18 and 29 years old in good health and CMV-seronegative. The nucleotide sequence is given as TGTGCCAGCAGCGTAGAGGGGGCTTACGCCTACGAGCAGTACTTC. Translated, it gives CASSVEGAYAYEQYF.